This TCR beta chain was recovered during a study of T cells after yellow fever vaccination. This CDR3 has 17 amino acids. V shed 7 bases and J shed 7 bases, with 25 bases lying between them. Findings and caveats of the study: Repertoires obtained by FACS sorting could include abundant clonotypes that entered as contaminants from the bulk population.

Using its own MiXCR run on the 5' RACE reads, TCRdb lists one record per CDR3 protein. The repertoire holds around 330,000 distinct CDR3 sequences, 3% to 4.5% seen once, with roughly a quarter in the top ten. Note on this clonotype: Its antigen remains unidentified.

This chain connects TRBV12-3 or TRBV12-4 to TRBJ2-2; tentatively, D is TRBD2 (7 bases). This specimen consisted of PBMCs, obtained on the day of the yellow fever booster vaccination. This TCR was recovered from a man aged 18 to 29 who received the YFV17D yellow fever vaccine. Here the CDR3 reads CASNSPDGGRTGGELFF. The CDR3 nucleotides are TGTGCCAGCAATTCCCCCGACGGGGGGCGAACTGGCGGGGAGCTGTTTTTT.